This record covers a single TCR beta chain. Its specificity is not known. TCRdb's copy holds only in-frame clones and misses some; the assay was immunoSEQ multiplex PCR. Counted here are 2.3 million or so clones, about 92% occurring once; the ten biggest clones make up approximately 0.4%. These data originate in a study of shared clonotypes between healthy human individuals. General observations from the study: All-four-donor shared clonotypes had higher generation probabilities than non-shared clonotypes did.

Sequencing input: naive CD4+ T cells from PBMCs. Described subset: CD45RA+ positively selected. The source of this sequence is a man aged 18 to 29 in good health. Some clones in this sample may be carry-over from other donors' samples.

The DNA of the CDR3 is TGTGCCAGCAGCGTAGGGGACAGGCACACAGATACGCAGTATTTT. This gives the protein CASSVGDRHTDTQYF. The chain uses TRBV9 and TRBJ2-3; 8 nucleotides align to TRBD1. The CDR3 has 15 amino acids. V shed 0 bases and J 2 bases; nucleotides not matched to a gene: 2. Germline values: CDR1 SGDLS, CDR2 YYNGEE.